The entry below describes one T cell receptor (beta chain). TCRdb's copy holds only in-frame clones and misses some; the assay was immunoSEQ multiplex PCR. The sample lists about 110,000 clones; 91% were seen once. These data are taken from a study of T cell changes during pregnancy in multiple sclerosis. This CDR3 comprises 17 residues. Germline CDR1 and CDR2: LGHNA and YNFKEQ. V shed 3 bases and J 4 bases; nucleotides not matched to a gene: 10. The V gene is TRBV4-2, the J gene TRBJ2-7; 12 bases are a match to TRBD2. This material consisted of peripheral blood, taken after pregnancy. This receptor was taken from a female donor with multiple sclerosis, enrolled in a pregnancy study. CDR3 amino acids: CASSQDPTGTSGYEQYF. The CDR3, as DNA: TGTGCCAGCAGCCAGGATCCAACCGGGACTAGCGGGTACGAGCAGTACTTC.